This T cell receptor (beta chain) is from a study of cytomegalovirus exposure and HLA in healthy donors. At the level of the study: The early release's HLA-typed donors yielded about 85 million unique TCRs.

Primers: 60 Vbeta forward and 13 Jbeta reverse. Data came from immunoSEQ multiplex PCR; TCRdb stores just in-frame clones and leaves some out. The sample table sets out about 46,000 clones. With regard to this clone: What it binds is unknown. A junction end diverges from the germline sequence, so it may reflect a read error.

Findings and limits, study-wide: Association of a missense DCLRE1C variant with TCR beta V- and J-gene trimming was reported in a later analysis. CMV antigen specificity of three CMV-associated chains was confirmed in vitro. 87-base-pair reads could not separate some V segments, including TRBV6-2 and TRBV6-3.

From germline, CDR1 is GTSNPN and CDR2 SVGIG (reference sequence). The CDR3 loop spans 13 amino acids. V gene TRBV30 combines with J gene TRBJ2-1, with D possibly matching TRBD2 (6 bases). The receptor was derived from a woman in her thirties or forties in good health and CMV-seronegative. Material for sequencing was PBMCs. The CDR3 region is CAWSGSSDNEQFF. CDR3 nucleotides: TGTGCCTGGAGCGGGAGCTCCGACAATGAGCAGTTCTTC.